Listed below are T cell receptor beta chains from one sample, sequenced in a study of CD8+CD57+ T cells in acquired aplastic anemia. TCRdb analysed the reads with MiXCR anew, one entry per CDR3 protein. The data show hundreds of thousands of distinct CDR3 sequences, less than 35% seen once. The specimen sequenced was sorted CD4+, CD8+, or CD8+CD57+ T cells (not recorded which) from PBMCs. These receptor sequences come from a human donor with aplastic anemia. Both conserved end residues are part of each CDR3. Fields, in order: clone size, D gene, J gene, V gene, CDR3 DNA, CDR3 protein. D genes are given only for firm matches. Clone size is given for some rows only: seen once, a few or many times, or a class if the clone is expanded.

>NA|NA|TRBJ1-1|TRBV20-1
TGCAGTGCTAGAGAGCCTTGGGACATCACTGAAGCTTTCTTT
CSAREPWDITEAFF
>many|NA|TRBJ2-7|TRBV20-1
TGCAGTGCAGCGACTAGTAACGAGCAGTACTTC
CSAATSNEQYF
>few|TRBD2|TRBJ2-7|TRBV6-1
TGTGCCAGCAGTGAACAGCCGGGAGGGTACCACGAGCAGTACTTC
CASSEQPGGYHEQYF
>NA|NA|TRBJ1-6|TRBV30
TGTGCCTGGAGTCGGGGGGCCGCGGATAATTCACCCCTCCACTTT
CAWSRGAADNSPLHF
>once|NA|TRBJ2-1|TRBV7-2
TGTGCCAGCAGCTTAGTGCGGCTACAGGCAGGTAATGAGCAGTTCTTC
CASSLVRLQAGNEQFF
>NA|NA|TRBJ2-1|TRBV12-3/TRBV12-4
TGTGCCAGCAGTGAGGGCAATCGGAATGAGCAGTTCTTC
CASSEGNRNEQFF
>many|NA|TRBJ1-1|TRBV7-3
TGTGCCAGCAGCGGGAGTGCGGCCTTGGGGGAAGCTTTCTTT
CASSGSAALGEAFF
>NA|TRBD1|TRBJ1-2|TRBV10-3
TGTGCCATCAGTGAGTCTAGGACAGGGAACTATGGCTACACCTTC
CAISESRTGNYGYTF
>many|TRBD1|TRBJ2-7|TRBV24-1
TGTGCCACCAGTGACGGGACAGGTCCCCGATGGGTGGCCTACGAGCAGTACTTC
CATSDGTGPRWVAYEQYF
>NA|NA|TRBJ1-6|TRBV5-6
TGTGCCAGCAGCTTGAACCGGCTGGGAAATTCACCCCTCCACTTT
CASSLNRLGNSPLHF
>many|NA|TRBJ2-3|TRBV19
TGTGCCAGTAGTATAACTGCGGGACAGACTAGCACAGATACGCAGTATTTT
CASSITAGQTSTDTQYF
>few|TRBD2|TRBJ2-3|TRBV7-3
TGTGCCAGCAGTCCCGGGACTAGCGCGGATACGCAGTATTTT
CASSPGTSADTQYF
>NA|NA|TRBJ2-7|TRBV10-3
TGTGCCAGCAGGAGGGGCGCGGCTACAGAATCGAAGGGCGAGCAGTACTTC
CASRRGAATESKGEQYF
>many|NA|TRBJ1-5|TRBV14
TGTGCCAGCAGCCAGGGCCACGGGAATCAGCCCCAGCATTTT
CASSQGHGNQPQHF
>NA|NA|TRBJ1-1|TRBV2
TGTGCCAGCAGTCCAAGCGCAACTAATGAAGCTTTCTTT
CASSPSATNEAFF
>few|NA|TRBJ1-5|TRBV12-3/TRBV12-4
TGTGCCAGCAGCCGAGTGGGCGCTCAGCCCCAGCATTTT
CASSRVGAQPQHF
>few|NA|TRBJ1-6|TRBV13
TGTGCCAGCAGCTTATCGGACAGCTCCTATAATTCACCCCTTCACTTT
CASSLSDSSYNSPLHF
>NA|NA|TRBJ1-2|TRBV6-5
TGTGCCAGCAGTTACCAACCTACAGGGATTGGCTACACCTTC
CASSYQPTGIGYTF
>few|TRBD2|TRBJ2-7|TRBV12-3/TRBV12-4
TGTGCCAGCACATCGGGGGGGCTAGCGGGAGGCCCACGACCCTACGAGCAGTACTTC
CASTSGGLAGGPRPYEQYF
>NA|NA|TRBJ1-2|TRBV19
TGTGCCAGCAGCCTTCAAGGGGGGATTGGCTACACCTTC
CASSLQGGIGYTF
>NA|NA|TRBJ2-7|TRBV20-1
TGCAGTGCTCCTCGGCGGCACTACGAGCAGTACTTC
CSAPRRHYEQYF
>NA|NA|TRBJ2-7|TRBV15
TGTGCCACCAGCCCCGGGAGCTCCTACGAGCAGTACTTC
CATSPGSSYEQYF
>many|NA|TRBJ1-2|TRBV20-1
TGCAGTGCTAGGCTGGGGAGCTATGGCTACACCTTC
CSARLGSYGYTF
>NA|NA|TRBJ2-7|TRBV2
TGTCCCAGCAGTTCCATTCTAAGCTCCTACGAGCAGTACTTC
CPSSSILSSYEQYF
>many|NA|TRBJ1-2|TRBV6-2/TRBV6-3
TGTGCCAGCAGGACTTCGGACTCCTACAACTATGGCTACACCTTC
CASRTSDSYNYGYTF
>few|TRBD2|TRBJ2-3|TRBV19
TGTGCCAGTAGTAGATACATAGCGGGGAGCACAGATACGCAGTATTTT
CASSRYIAGSTDTQYF
>few|TRBD2|TRBJ2-7|TRBV12-3/TRBV12-4
TGTGCCAGCACGCCCGGGACTAGCTACGAGCAGTACTTC
CASTPGTSYEQYF
>NA|TRBD1|TRBJ1-4|TRBV9
TGTACCAGCAGCCCGAGGCAGGGACAGACTAATGAAAAACTGTTTTTT
CTSSPRQGQTNEKLFF
>many|NA|TRBJ1-3|TRBV5-1
TGCGCCAGCAGCTTGGGGGGCCGAAACACCATATATTTT
CASSLGGRNTIYF
>NA|NA|TRBJ2-7|TRBV4-1
TGCGCCAGCAGCCAAGAGGCTGAGGGGGGGGCCTCCTACGAGCAGTACTTC
CASSQEAEGGASYEQYF